The 25 T cell receptor beta chains given below trace back to one sample, sequenced in a study of shared clonotypes between healthy human individuals. Naive CD8 populations comprised CD45RO-negative cells positively selected for CCR7, excluding terminally differentiated effector memory CD45RA+ cells. Produced via immunoSEQ multiplex PCR; TCRdb's table is partial and in-frame only. Among about 1,900,000 clones listed, roughly 94% were seen once. The sequencing sample was made of naive CD8+ T cells sorted from blood. These receptors all stem from a man between 18 and 29 years old in good health.

The gene calls are TRBV15 and TRBJ2-7; D may correspond to TRBD1 or TRBD2 (5 bases each). CDR1 LNHNV and CDR2 YYDKDF come from the germline V gene (reference sequence). V lost 5 bases and J 5 bases, leaving 13 bases between the germline ends. The length of the CDR3 is 13 residues. The chain's CDR3 is CATSYGRDHEQYF. CDR3 nucleotide sequence: TGTGCCACCAGCTATGGCAGGGACCACGAGCAGTACTTC.

The genes are TRBV27 and TRBJ2-7, with D uncertain. Germline-derived CDR1 and CDR2 are MNHEY and SMNVEV (reference sequence). Trimming pared 0 bases from V and 3 bases from J, leaving 12 bases between. The CDR3 length is 15 residues. CDR3 amino acids: CASSLSGYNNYEQYF. The DNA of the CDR3 is TGTGCCAGCAGTTTATCGGGATACAACAACTACGAGCAGTACTTC.

This clone was recorded a few times. The sample contains more than one DNA sequence encoding this CDR3. The V gene is TRBV9, the J gene TRBJ1-5, with a weak D call TRBD1 (5 bases). In germline, CDR1 is SGDLS, CDR2 YYNGEE. CDR3 length: 15 amino acids. V shed 0 bases and J shed 1 base, with 8 bases lying between them. In DNA, the CDR3 is TGTGCCAGCAGCGTAGATGGGGGGAGCAATCAGCCCCAGCATTTT. Amino acid sequence: CASSVDGGSNQPQHF.

V usage is TRBV7-2 and J usage is TRBJ2-3; TRBD2 matches 11 bases. CDR3 length: 16 residues. The J segment lost 2 bases and the V segment lost 5 bases, leaving 6 bases of the junction unmatched. From germline, CDR1 is SGHTA and CDR2 FQGNSA. The chain's CDR3 is CASSILAGGATDTQYF. DNA of the CDR3: TGTGCCAGCAGCATCCTAGCGGGGGGAGCCACAGATACGCAGTATTTT.

The CDR3 nucleotides are TGTGCCAGCAGCGTAGGGAACACTAGCGGGAGGGCTAATGGGTACGAGCAGTACTTC. Encoded protein: CASSVGNTSGRANGYEQYF. The rearrangement joins TRBV9 to TRBJ2-7; 13 bases are a match to TRBD2. Germline loops: CDR1 SGDLS, CDR2 YYNGEE. The V segment lost 0 bases and the J segment 4 bases; nucleotides outside the gene matches: 13. The CDR3 runs 19 residues.

The chain joins TRBV15 to TRBJ2-2; TRBD2 aligns across 12 bases. Germline loops: CDR1 LNHNV, CDR2 YYDKDF (reference sequence). V lost 3 bases and J lost 1; bases outside the gene matches: 6. CDR3 size: 18 residues. CDR3 in amino acids: CATSSPGLAGQNTGELFF. In nucleotides, the CDR3 is TGTGCCACCAGCAGTCCGGGACTAGCGGGTCAGAACACCGGGGAGCTGTTTTTT. Full variable domain (remainder filled in from reference TRBV15 and TRBJ2-2): DAMVIQNPRYQVTQFGKPVTLSCSQTLNHNVMYWYQQKSSQAPKLLFHYYDKDFNNEADTPDNFQSRRPNTSFCFLDIRSPGLGDTAMYLCATSSPGLAGQNTGELFFGEGSRLTVL.

V gene TRBV19 combines with J gene TRBJ2-5, with D maybe TRBD2 (5 bases). The germline gives CDR1 LNHDA, CDR2 SQIVND (reference sequence). V was pared by 1 base and J by 2 bases, with 11 bases between. This CDR3 has 15 residues. CDR3 region: CASSIVGDGQETQYF. The CDR3 DNA follows: TGTGCCAGTAGTATAGTGGGAGATGGGCAAGAGACCCAGTACTTC.

The chain recombines TRBV7-9 with TRBJ1-5; maybe TRBD1 (5 bases). The CDR3 sequence is 14 residues long. Germline CDR1 and CDR2: SEHNR and FQNEAQ (reference sequence). V lost 6 bases to trimming and J lost 4 bases, with 13 bases between them. The CDR3 bases are TGTGCCAGCAGTTATGACAGCGGGAATCAGCCCCAGCATTTT. This codes for CASSYDSGNQPQHF. Supplemented by reference TRBV7-9 and TRBJ1-5, the full variable domain reads DTGVSQNPRHKITKRGQNVTFRCDPISEHNRLYWYRQTLGQGPEFLTYFQNEAQLEKSRLLSDRFSAERPKGSFSTLEIQRTEQGDSAMYLCASSYDSGNQPQHFGDGTRLSIL.

The chain couples TRBV4-3 to TRBJ2-3, with 7 nucleotides matching TRBD1. V lost 5 bases, J lost 4 bases, and 9 bases stayed unmatched. This CDR3 is built from 15 residues. Germline values: CDR1 LGHNA, CDR2 YSLEER. Here the CDR3 reads CASSSNTGEADTQYF. The CDR3 nucleotides read TGCGCCAGCAGCTCTAACACAGGGGAAGCAGATACGCAGTATTTT.

About this clone itself: Other DNA sequences of this sample code for an identical CDR3. The chain uses TRBV27 and TRBJ1-1, with a tentative D call TRBD1 (5 bases). This CDR3 comprises 15 residues. Looked up from germline, CDR1 is MNHEY and CDR2 is SMNVEV (reference sequence). V dropped 3 bases and J dropped 2 bases, with 13 bases sitting between them. The CDR3 DNA follows: TGTGCCAGCAGTTTGGGGGGTACAGGCAACACTGAAGCTTTCTTT. Protein product: CASSLGGTGNTEAFF.

The gene calls are TRBV4-1 and TRBJ1-4; a possible D gene is TRBD1 (5 bases). The CDR3 totals 15 residues. CDR1 and CDR2 from the germline V gene are MGHRA and YSYEKL. Trimming left V 6 bases short and J 0 bases short, with 11 bases between. The CDR3 DNA reads TGCGCCAGCAGTAGCAGGGTTTCAACTAATGAAAAACTGTTTTTT. Protein: CASSSRVSTNEKLFF.

The rearrangement joins TRBV10-2 to TRBJ2-3, with 7 bases identical to TRBD2. CDR3 length: 17 amino acids. The trim removed 2 bases at V and 2 bases at J, leaving 10 bases unmatched. CDR1 WSHSY and CDR2 SAAADI come from the germline V gene. The CDR3 region has the DNA TGCGCCAGCAGTGAGGAGTATCGAGCGGGACCCACAGATACGCAGTATTTT. Its translation: CASSEEYRAGPTDTQYF.

The chain joins TRBV12-5 to TRBJ2-4, with D perhaps TRBD1 (6 bases). The CDR3 has 14 amino acids. Germline V gene sequence: CDR1 LGHNT, CDR2 FRNRAP. V was pared by 1 base and J by 9 bases, with 13 bases between. CDR3 protein: CASGLDRERGIQYF. CDR3 coding DNA: TGTGCTAGTGGTTTGGACAGGGAGAGGGGCATTCAGTACTTC.

The V call is TRBV5-1, the J call TRBJ2-1; the D gene is possibly TRBD2 (6 bases). Germline V CDR1 and CDR2: SGHRS, YFSETQ. V lost 2 bases to trimming and J lost 8 bases, with 11 bases between them. The CDR3 is made up of 13 amino acids. The DNA for the CDR3 is TGCGCCAGCAGCTTAAGAGGGGACTATGAGCAGTTCTTC. It codes for CASSLRGDYEQFF.

The genes are TRBV6-5 and TRBJ2-7; 8 bases agree with TRBD2. This CDR3 contains 15 residues. The germline CDR1 and CDR2 sequences are MNHEY and SVGAGI. With 1 base clipped from V and 4 bases from J, the junction kept 6 bases outside the gene matches. CDR3 coding DNA: TGTGCCAGCAGTTACTGGCGGGAGGACCAATACGAGCAGTACTTC. This encodes CASSYWREDQYEQYF.

The chain uses TRBV4-1 and TRBJ2-7; D unclear. Germline CDR1 is MGHRA and CDR2 is YSYEKL. CDR3 size: 15 residues. Deletions cut 1 base from V and 2 bases from J, with 12 bases between. The CDR3 coding sequence is TGCGCCAGCAGCCAAGGGCCGGCTCCCACCTACGAGCAGTACTTC. It translates to CASSQGPAPTYEQYF.

The V and J genes are TRBV28 and TRBJ2-1; a weak D match, TRBD1 (5 bases). CDR3 length equals 16 residues. Germline loops: CDR1 MDHEN, CDR2 SYDVKM. The V gene lost 6 bases and the J gene lost 1 base, with 16 bases spanning the gap. The CDR3 nucleotides are TGTGCCAGCAGCCCCCTAGGGGAATGGTCCTACAATGAGCAGTTCTTC. Its protein is CASSPLGEWSYNEQFF.

V usage is TRBV11-2 and J usage is TRBJ2-1; D uncertain. This CDR3 is built from 17 residues. Looked up from germline, CDR1 is SGHAT and CDR2 is FQNNGV. Between the trimmed V and J ends, which lost 0 bases and 0 bases, there was a span of 12 bases. The CDR3, as DNA: TGTGCCAGCAGCTTAGATGTGTCGGTGAGCTCCTACAATGAGCAGTTCTTC. Protein sequence: CASSLDVSVSSYNEQFF.

The chain uses TRBV4-1 and TRBJ1-5; possible D gene TRBD1, 6 bases. V lost 6 bases to trimming and J lost 4 bases, with 16 bases between them. This CDR3 comprises 15 residues. Germline V gene sequence: CDR1 MGHRA, CDR2 YSYEKL. The CDR3 region is CASSPLRGDNQPQHF. CDR3 nucleotide sequence: TGCGCCAGCAGTCCTTTGAGGGGGGATAATCAGCCCCAGCATTTT.

V gene TRBV27 combines with J gene TRBJ2-5; tentative D call: TRBD2 (5 bases). The V gene's germline CDR1 is MNHEY and CDR2 SMNVEV (reference sequence). Trimming stripped 5 bases from V and 5 bases from J, with 18 bases between. The CDR3 totals 15 residues. The CDR3 DNA reads TGTGCCAGCAGTGTTGGCGACACTACGGGGGAGACCCAGTACTTC. Its translation: CASSVGDTTGETQYF.

This clone was picked up one time. V gene TRBV5-6 combines with J gene TRBJ1-5; tentatively, D is TRBD1 (5 bases). CDR1 is SGHDT and CDR2 is YYEEEE in the germline V gene. V was pared by 4 bases and J by 4 bases, with 18 bases between. The CDR3 loop spans 16 amino acids. The DNA for the CDR3 is TGTGCCAGCAGCCCGTGGGACGGCGGCGTTAATCAGCCCCAGCATTTT. It specifies CASSPWDGGVNQPQHF.

This chain uses TRBV7-6 with TRBJ2-1; 10 positions match TRBD2. The CDR3 loop spans 15 amino acids. Germline V gene sequence: CDR1 SGHVS, CDR2 FNYEAQ. Unmatched junction bases numbered 1, after V lost 3 bases and J lost 2 bases. In DNA form, the CDR3 reads TGTGCCAGCAGCTTCAGCGGGGGGGCCTACAATGAGCAGTTCTTC. It translates to CASSFSGGAYNEQFF.

The gene calls are TRBV10-1 and TRBJ2-7; no clear D. V was shortened by 2 bases and J by 0 bases, with 8 bases between the two germline ends. CDR1 WNHNN and CDR2 SYGVQD come from the germline V gene (reference sequence). This CDR3 contains 14 residues. This CDR3 is CASSEVADSYEQYF. Here the CDR3 DNA reads TGCGCCAGCAGTGAGGTGGCGGACTCCTACGAGCAGTACTTC.

Worth noting for this clone: Other DNA sequences in this specimen translate into the identical CDR3. The chain combines TRBV7-9 with TRBJ1-1; D remains unclear. Germline CDR1 and CDR2: SEHNR and FQNEAQ (reference sequence). The length of the CDR3 is 14 residues. Trimming took 1 base from V and 1 from J, leaving 7 bases between them. This CDR3 reads CASSLVFENTEAFF. The CDR3 region has the DNA TGTGCCAGCAGCTTAGTTTTCGAGAACACTGAAGCTTTCTTT.

On this clone: At the DNA level, this CDR3 is encoded by other sequences in the same sample as well. The chain combines TRBV6-5 with TRBJ1-2; no clear D. CDR1 and CDR2 from the germline V gene are MNHEY and SVGAGI. V was cut by 0 bases and J by 0 bases, with 8 bases left in between. CDR3 size: 15 residues. The CDR3 here is CASSYSPETNYGYTF. The CDR3 coding sequence is TGTGCCAGCAGTTACTCTCCGGAGACTAACTATGGCTACACCTTC.